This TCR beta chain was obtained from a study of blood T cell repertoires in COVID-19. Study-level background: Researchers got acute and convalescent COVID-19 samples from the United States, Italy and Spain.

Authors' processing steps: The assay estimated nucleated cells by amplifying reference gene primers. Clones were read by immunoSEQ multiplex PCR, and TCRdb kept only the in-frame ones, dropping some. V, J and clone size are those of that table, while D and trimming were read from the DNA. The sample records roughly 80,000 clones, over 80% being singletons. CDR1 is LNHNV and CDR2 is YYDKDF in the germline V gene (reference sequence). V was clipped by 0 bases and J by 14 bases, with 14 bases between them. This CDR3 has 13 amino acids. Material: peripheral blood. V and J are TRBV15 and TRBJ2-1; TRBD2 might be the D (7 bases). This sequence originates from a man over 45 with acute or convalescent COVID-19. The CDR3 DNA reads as TGTGCCACCAGCAGAGATTTTGGGAGGGGGGAGTTCTTC. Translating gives CATSRDFGRGEFF. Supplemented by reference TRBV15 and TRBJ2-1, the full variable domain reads DAMVIQNPRYQVTQFGKPVTLSCSQTLNHNVMYWYQQKSSQAPKLLFHYYDKDFNNEADTPDNFQSRRPNTSFCFLDIRSPGLGDTAMYLCATSRDFGRGEFFGPGTRLTVL.